This T cell receptor (beta chain) was found in a study of post-analysis software for immune sequencing data. Study details: Patients with relapsing-remitting, secondary progressive and progressive-relapsing multiple sclerosis courses were all represented. General study points: Analysis by F measure revealed that same-batch samples clustered strongly together. About five TRBV segments occurring more often in patients than controls included TRBV5-6, TRBV5-1 and TRBV20-1. A significant reduction in normalized Chao1 diversity was observed in multiple sclerosis patients versus controls.

This clonotype was detected a few times. The antigen is unknown. Germline V gene lookup returns CDR1 MNHEY and CDR2 SVGAGI. CDR3 length: 16 amino acids. Trimming left V 6 bases short and J 4 bases short, with 16 bases between. TCR beta cDNA libraries included unique molecular identifiers. There were roughly 0.95 to 10 million T cells, and 450,000 to 550,000 cDNA molecules came from them. MiXCR was run by TCRdb on the PCR reads, yielding one entry per CDR3 protein. The sample shows hundreds of thousands of distinct CDR3 sequences, about 27% of them seen only once. The TCR originated in a girl aged 5-17 years with multiple sclerosis. The chain recombines TRBV6-5 with TRBJ2-6, with TRBD2 as a possible D gene (6 bases). The material sequenced was blood. CDR3 in DNA: TGTGCCAGCAGACCGCCCCAAGGGAGGGGGGCCAACGTCCTGACTTTC. Protein product: CASRPPQGRGANVLTF.